Given below is one T cell receptor (beta chain) in context. This specimen belongs to a study of patients and donors after allogeneic stem cell transplantation. TCRdb ran MiXCR on the RT-PCR reads and lists one entry per CDR3 protein. The sample includes some 200,000 distinct CDR3 sequences, 35% to 50% seen only once; the top ten take 33%. The germline V gene has CDR1 SGHRS and CDR2 YFSETQ. CDR3 length: 16 residues. J gave up 0 bases and V 2 bases, and 7 bases lay outside the gene matches. The gene calls are TRBV5-1 and TRBJ1-1; 7 nucleotides agree with TRBD1. Sequencing input: blood, either unsorted or a sorted T cell fraction (not recorded which). This TCR was recovered from a human donor who was either an allogeneic HSCT recipient or a stem cell or donor lymphocyte infusion donor (not recorded which). It is not recorded whose cells these are; they may come from a transplant donor. The CDR3, as DNA: TGCGCCAGCAGCTTACAGGGGCCCCGTTTGAACACTGAAGCTTTCTTT. It is translated as CASSLQGPRLNTEAFF.